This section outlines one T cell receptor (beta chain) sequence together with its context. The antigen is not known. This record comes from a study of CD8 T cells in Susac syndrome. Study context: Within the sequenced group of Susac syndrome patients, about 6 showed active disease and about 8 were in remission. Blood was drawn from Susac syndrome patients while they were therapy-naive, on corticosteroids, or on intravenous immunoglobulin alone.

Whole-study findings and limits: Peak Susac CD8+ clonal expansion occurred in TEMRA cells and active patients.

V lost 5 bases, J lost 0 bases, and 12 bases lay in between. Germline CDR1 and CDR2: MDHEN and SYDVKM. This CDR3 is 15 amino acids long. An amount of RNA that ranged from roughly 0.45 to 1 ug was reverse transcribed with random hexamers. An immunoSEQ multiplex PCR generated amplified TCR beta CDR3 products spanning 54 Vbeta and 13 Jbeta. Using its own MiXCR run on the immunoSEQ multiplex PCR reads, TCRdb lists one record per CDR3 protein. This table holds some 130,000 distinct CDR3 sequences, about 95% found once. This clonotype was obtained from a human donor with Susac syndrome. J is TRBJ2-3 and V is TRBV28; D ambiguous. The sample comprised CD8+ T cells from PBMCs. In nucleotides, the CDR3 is TGTGCCAGCAGTCCCGTTCCAAAGAGCACAGATACGCAGTATTTT. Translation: CASSPVPKSTDTQYF.